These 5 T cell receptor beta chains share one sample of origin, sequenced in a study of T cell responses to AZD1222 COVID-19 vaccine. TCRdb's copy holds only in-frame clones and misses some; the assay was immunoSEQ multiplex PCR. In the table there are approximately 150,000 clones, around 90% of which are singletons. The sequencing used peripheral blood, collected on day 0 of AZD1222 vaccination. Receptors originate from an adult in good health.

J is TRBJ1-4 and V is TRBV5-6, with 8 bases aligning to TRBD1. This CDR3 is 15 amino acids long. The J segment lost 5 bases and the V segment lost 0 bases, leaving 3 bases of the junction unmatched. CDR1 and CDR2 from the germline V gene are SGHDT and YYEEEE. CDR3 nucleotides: TGTGCCAGCAGCTTGGAAAGACAGGGGAATGAAAAACTGTTTTTT. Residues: CASSLERQGNEKLFF.

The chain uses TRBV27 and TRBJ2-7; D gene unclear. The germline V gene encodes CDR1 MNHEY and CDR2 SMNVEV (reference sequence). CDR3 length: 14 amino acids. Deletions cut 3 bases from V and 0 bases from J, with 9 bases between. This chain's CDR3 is CASSLKESSYEQYF. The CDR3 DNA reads TGTGCCAGCAGTTTGAAGGAGAGCTCCTACGAGCAGTACTTC.

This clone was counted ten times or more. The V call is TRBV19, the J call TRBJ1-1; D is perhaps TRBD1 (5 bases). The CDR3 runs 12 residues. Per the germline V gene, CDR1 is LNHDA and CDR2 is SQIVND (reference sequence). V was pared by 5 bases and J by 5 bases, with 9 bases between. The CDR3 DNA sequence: TGTGCCAGTAGTGGGACTCGAACTGAAGCTTTCTTT. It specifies CASSGTRTEAFF.

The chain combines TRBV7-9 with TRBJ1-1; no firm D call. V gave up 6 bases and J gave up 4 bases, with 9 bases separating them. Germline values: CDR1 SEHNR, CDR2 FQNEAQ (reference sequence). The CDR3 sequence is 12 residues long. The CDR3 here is CASRFDPTEAFF. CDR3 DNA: TGTGCCAGCAGATTTGACCCCACTGAAGCTTTCTTT.

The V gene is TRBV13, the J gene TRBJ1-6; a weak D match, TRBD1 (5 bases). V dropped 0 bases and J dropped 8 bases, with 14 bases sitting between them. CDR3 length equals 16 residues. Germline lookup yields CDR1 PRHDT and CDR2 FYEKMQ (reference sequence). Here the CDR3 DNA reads TGTGCCAGCAGCTTAGGCGGAGCAGGGTGGGATTCACCCCTCCACTTT. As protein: CASSLGGAGWDSPLHF.